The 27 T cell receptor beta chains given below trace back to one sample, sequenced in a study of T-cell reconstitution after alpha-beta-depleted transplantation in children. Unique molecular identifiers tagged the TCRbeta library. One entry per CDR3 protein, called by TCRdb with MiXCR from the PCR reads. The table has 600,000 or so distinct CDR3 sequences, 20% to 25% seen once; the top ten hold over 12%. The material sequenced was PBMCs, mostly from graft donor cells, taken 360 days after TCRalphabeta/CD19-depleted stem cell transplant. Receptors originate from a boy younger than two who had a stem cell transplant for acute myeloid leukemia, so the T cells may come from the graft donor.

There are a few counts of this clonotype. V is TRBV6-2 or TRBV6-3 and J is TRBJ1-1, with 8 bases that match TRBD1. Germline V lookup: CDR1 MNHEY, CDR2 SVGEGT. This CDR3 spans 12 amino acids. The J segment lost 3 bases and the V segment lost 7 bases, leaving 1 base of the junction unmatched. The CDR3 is CASKTGDTEAFF. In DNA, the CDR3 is TGTGCCAGCAAGACAGGGGACACTGAAGCTTTCTTT.

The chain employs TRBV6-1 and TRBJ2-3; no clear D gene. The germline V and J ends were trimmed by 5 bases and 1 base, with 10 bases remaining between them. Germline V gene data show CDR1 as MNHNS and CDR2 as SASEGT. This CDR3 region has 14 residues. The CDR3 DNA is TGTGCCAGCAGTCAAAGGGAACGCACAGATACGCAGTATTTT. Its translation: CASSQRERTDTQYF.

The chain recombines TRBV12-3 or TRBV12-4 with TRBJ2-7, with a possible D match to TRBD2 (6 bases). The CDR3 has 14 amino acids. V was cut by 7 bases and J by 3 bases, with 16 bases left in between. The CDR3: CASTFGGANYEQYF. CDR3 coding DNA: TGTGCCAGCACCTTTGGCGGGGCAAACTACGAGCAGTACTTC.

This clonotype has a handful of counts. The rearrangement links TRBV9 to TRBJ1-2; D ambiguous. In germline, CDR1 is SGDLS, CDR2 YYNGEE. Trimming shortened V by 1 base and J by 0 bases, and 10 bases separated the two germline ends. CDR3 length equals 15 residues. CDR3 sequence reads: CASSVTTVPNYGYTF. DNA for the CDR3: TGTGCCAGCAGCGTAACCACAGTCCCTAACTATGGCTACACCTTC.

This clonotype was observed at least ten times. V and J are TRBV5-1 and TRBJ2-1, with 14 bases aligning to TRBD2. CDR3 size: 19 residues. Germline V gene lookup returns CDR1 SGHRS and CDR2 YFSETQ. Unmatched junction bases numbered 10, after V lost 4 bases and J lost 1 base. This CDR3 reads CASSRGLAGADRSYNEQFF. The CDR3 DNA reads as TGCGCCAGCAGCCGGGGACTAGCGGGGGCCGACAGGTCCTACAATGAGCAGTTCTTC.

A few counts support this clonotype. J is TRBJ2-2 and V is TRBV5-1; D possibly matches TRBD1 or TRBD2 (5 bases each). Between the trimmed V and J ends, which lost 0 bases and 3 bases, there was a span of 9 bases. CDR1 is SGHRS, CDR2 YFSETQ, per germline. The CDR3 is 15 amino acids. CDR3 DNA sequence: TGCGCCAGCAGCTTGGAGAGGGGAGACACCGGGGAGCTGTTTTTT. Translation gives CASSLERGDTGELFF.

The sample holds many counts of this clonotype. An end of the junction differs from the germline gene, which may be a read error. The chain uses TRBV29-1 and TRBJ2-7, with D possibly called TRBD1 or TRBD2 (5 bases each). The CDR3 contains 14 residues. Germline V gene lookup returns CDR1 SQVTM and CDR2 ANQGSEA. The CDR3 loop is CSAERRDGPYEQYF. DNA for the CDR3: TGCAGCGCTGAACGTCGGGACGGCCCCTACGAGCAGTACTTC.

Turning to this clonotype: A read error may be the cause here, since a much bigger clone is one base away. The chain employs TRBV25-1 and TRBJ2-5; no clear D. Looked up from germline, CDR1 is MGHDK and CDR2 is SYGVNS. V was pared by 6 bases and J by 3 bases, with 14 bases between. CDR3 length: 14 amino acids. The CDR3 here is CASRGQRTKETQYF. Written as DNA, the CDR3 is TGTGCCAGCAGAGGTCAGAGGACGAAAGAGACCCAGTACTTC.

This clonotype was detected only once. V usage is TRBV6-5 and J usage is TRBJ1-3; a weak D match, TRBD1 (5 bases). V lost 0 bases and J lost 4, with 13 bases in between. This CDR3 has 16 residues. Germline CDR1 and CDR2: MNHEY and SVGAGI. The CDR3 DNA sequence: TGTGCCAGCAGTTACTCGAGTCGAGGGGCGGGAAACACCATATATTTT. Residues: CASSYSSRGAGNTIYF.

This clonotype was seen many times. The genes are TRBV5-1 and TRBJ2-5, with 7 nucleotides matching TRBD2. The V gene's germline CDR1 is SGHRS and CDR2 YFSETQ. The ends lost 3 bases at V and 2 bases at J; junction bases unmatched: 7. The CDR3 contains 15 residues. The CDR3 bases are TGCGCCAGCAGCTCCCCTAGCGGAGCACAAGAGACCCAGTACTTC. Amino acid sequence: CASSSPSGAQETQYF.

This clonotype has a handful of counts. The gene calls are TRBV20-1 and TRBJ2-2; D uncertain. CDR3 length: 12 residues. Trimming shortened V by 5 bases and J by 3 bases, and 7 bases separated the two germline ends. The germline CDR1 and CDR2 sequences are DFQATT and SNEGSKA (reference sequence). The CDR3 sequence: CSALGHTGELFF. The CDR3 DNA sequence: TGCAGTGCTCTCGGACACACCGGGGAGCTGTTTTTT.

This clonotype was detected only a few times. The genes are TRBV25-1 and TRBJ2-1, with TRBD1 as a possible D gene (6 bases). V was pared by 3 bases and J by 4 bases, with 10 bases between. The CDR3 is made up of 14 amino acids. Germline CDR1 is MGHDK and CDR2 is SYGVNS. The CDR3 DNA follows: TGTGCCAGCAGTGACGGCCAGGGGTACAATGAGCAGTTCTTC. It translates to CASSDGQGYNEQFF.

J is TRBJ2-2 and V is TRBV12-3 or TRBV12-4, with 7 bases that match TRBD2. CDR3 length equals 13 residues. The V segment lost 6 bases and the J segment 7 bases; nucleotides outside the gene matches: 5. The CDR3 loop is CASRPAGDGELFF. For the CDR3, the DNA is TGTGCCAGCAGACCCGCGGGGGACGGGGAGCTGTTTTTT.

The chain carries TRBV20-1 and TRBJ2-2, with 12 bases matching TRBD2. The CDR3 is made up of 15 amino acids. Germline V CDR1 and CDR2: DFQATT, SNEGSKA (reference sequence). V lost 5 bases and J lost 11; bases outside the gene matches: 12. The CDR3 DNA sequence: TGCAGTGCTGGTTCTACTAGCGGGGGGTACCGAGAGCTGTTTTTT. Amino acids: CSAGSTSGGYRELFF.

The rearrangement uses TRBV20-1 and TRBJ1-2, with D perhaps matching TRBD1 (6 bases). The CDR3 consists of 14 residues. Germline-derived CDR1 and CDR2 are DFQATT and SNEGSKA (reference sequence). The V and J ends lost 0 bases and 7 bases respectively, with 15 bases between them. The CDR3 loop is CSARDEGGGLGYTF. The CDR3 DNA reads TGCAGTGCTAGAGATGAGGGAGGGGGTCTTGGCTACACCTTC.

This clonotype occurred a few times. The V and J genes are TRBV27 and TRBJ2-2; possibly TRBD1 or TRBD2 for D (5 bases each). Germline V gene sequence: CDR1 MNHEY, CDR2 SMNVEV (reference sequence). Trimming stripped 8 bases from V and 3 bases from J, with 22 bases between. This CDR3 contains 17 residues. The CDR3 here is CASSSSGTAAYTGELFF. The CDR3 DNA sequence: TGTGCCAGCTCATCCTCCGGGACGGCCGCTTACACCGGGGAGCTGTTTTTT.

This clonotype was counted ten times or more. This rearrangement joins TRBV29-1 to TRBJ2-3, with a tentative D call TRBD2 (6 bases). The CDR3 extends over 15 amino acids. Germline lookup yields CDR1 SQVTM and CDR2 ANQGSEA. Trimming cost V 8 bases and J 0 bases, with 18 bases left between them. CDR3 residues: CSSRGGDRSTDTQYF. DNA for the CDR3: TGCAGCTCCCGGGGAGGAGACAGAAGCACAGATACGCAGTATTTT.

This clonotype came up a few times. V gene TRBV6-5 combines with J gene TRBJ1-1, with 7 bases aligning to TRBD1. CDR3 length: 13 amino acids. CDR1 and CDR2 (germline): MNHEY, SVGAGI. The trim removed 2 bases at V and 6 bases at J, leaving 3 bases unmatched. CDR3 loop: CASSYDRVSEAFF. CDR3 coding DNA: TGTGCCAGCAGTTACGACAGGGTCTCTGAAGCTTTCTTT.

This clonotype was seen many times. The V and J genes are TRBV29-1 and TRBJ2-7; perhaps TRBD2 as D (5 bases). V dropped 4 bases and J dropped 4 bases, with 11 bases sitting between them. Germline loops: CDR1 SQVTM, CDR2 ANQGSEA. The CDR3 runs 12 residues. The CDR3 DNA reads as TGCAGCGTTGTCACCGGGAAATACGAGCAGTACTTC. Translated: CSVVTGKYEQYF.

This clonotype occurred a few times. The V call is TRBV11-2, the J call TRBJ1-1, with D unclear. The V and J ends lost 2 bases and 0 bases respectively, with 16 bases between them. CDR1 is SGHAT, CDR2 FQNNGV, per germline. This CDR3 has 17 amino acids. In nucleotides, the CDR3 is TGTGCCAGCAGCTTATCGGGTACAGTGCGCATGAACACTGAAGCTTTCTTT. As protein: CASSLSGTVRMNTEAFF.

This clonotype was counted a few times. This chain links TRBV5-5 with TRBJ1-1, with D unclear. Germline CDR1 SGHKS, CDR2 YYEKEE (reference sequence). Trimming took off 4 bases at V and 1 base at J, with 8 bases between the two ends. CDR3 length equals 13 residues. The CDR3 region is CASSGLPNTEAFF. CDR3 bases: TGTGCCAGCAGCGGACTGCCGAACACTGAAGCTTTCTTT.

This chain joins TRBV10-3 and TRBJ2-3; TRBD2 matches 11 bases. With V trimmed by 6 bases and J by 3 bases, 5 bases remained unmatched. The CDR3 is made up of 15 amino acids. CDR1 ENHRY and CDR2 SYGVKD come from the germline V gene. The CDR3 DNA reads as TGTGCCATCAGCCGACTAGCGGGGCGGACAGATACGCAGTATTTT. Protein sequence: CAISRLAGRTDTQYF.

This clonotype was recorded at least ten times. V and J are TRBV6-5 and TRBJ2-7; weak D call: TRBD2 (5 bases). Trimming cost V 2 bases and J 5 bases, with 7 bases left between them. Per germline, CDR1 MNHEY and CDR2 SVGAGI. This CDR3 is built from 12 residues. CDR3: CASSYDGDEQYF. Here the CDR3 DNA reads TGTGCCAGCAGTTACGACGGGGACGAGCAGTACTTC.

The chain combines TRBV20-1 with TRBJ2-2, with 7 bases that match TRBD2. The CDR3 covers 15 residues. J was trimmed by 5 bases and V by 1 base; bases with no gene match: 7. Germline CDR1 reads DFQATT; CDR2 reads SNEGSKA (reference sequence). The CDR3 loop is CSARGGGIGTGELFF. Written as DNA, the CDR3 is TGCAGTGCTAGAGGGGGAGGGATTGGGACCGGGGAGCTGTTTTTT.

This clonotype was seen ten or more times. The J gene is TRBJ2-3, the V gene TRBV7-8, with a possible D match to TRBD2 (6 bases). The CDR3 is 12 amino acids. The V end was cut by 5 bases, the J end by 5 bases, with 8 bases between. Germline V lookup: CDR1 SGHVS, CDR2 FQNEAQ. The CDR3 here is CASSTGGDTQYF. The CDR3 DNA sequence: TGTGCCAGCAGCACCGGGGGAGATACGCAGTATTTT.

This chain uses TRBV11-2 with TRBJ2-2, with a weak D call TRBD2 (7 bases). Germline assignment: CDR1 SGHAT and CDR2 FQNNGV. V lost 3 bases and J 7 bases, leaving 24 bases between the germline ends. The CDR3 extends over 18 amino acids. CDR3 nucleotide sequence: TGTGCCAGCAGCTTGGGCCATCCCCGGACGGGGGGACACGGGGAGCTGTTTTTT. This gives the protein CASSLGHPRTGGHGELFF.

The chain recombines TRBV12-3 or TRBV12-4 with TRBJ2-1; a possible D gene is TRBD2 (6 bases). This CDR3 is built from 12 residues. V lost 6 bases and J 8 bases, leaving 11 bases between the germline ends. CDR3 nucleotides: TGTGCCAGCAGCTTCAGGAGGGATGAGCAGTTCTTC. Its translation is CASSFRRDEQFF.